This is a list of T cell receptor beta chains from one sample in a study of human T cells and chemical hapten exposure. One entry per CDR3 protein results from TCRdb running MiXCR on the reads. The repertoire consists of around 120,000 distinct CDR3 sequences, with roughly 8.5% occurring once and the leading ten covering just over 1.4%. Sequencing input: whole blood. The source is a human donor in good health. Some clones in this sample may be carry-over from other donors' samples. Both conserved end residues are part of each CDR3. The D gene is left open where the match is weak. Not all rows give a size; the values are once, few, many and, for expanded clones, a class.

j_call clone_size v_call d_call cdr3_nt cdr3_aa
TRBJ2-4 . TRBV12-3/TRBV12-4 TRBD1 TGTGCCAGCAGTTTCGGGACAGTATTAGCGAAAAACATTCAGTACTTC CASSFGTVLAKNIQYF
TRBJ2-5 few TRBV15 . TGTGCCACCAGCAGTCCCAACCAAGAGACCCAGTACTTC CATSSPNQETQYF
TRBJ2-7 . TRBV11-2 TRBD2 TGTGCCAGCAGCCCTAGCGGGAGGGCTGACGAGCAGTACTTC CASSPSGRADEQYF
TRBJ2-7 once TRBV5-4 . TGTGCCGGCAGCCGTCCGGGCGGGAAGAACTACGAGCAGTACTTC CAGSRPGGKNYEQYF
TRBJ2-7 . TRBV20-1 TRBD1 TGCAGTGCTAGAGGCAAGACAGGGGGAAAGCCGGTGGACGAGCAGTACTTC CSARGKTGGKPVDEQYF
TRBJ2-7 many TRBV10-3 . TGTGCCATCAGTGACAAATCCCTGAAACTAGCCTACGAGCAGTACTTC CAISDKSLKLAYEQYF
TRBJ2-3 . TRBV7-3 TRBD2 TGTGCCAGCAGCTTAACTCTGCGGGGGGGACTGTATTTT CASSLTLRGGLYF
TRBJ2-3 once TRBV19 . TGTGCCAGTACCGGCACAGCCACAGATACGCAGTATTTT CASTGTATDTQYF
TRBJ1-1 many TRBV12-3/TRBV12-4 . TGTGCCAGCAGTAGCGGGACTAGGAACACTGAAGCTTTCTTT CASSSGTRNTEAFF
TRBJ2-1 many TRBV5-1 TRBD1 TGCGCCAGCAGTCGCAGGGGGCGTACCGGCATAGAGCAGTTCTTC CASSRRGRTGIEQFF